These T cell receptor beta chains were read from a single sample in a study of tumor-infiltrating lymphocytes in primary liver carcinoma. Using its own MiXCR run on the multiplex PCR reads, TCRdb lists one record per CDR3 protein. Of approximately 300,000 distinct CDR3 sequences listed, approximately 60% are singletons. The sample was peripheral blood. The source of these receptors is a man aged 35-49 years with primary liver carcinoma and hepatitis B virus infection. The CDR3 runs from the conserved cysteine through the conserved F or W. Size values are once, few and many counts, or a class for expanded clones, and some rows have none.

j_gene,abundance,v_gene,CDR3aa
TRBJ2-5,NA,TRBV12-3/TRBV12-4,CASSWKGGSQETQYF
TRBJ2-3,many,TRBV4-1,CASSLGGAGTDTQYF
TRBJ2-1,NA,TRBV10-3,CVISETSSYNEQFF
TRBJ1-2,once,TRBV7-9,CASSTQAGAAYGYTF
TRBJ2-3,NA,TRBV11-2,CANSPPGIWADTQYF
NA,NA,TRBV4-1,CASSLSDKKNQPQYF
TRBJ2-7,NA,TRBV10-3,CAISPDRLPYEQYF
TRBJ2-7,NA,TRBV11-1,CASSIAVTGDEEQYF
TRBJ2-5,NA,TRBV7-9,CASSFQGLRTQYF
TRBJ2-5,NA,TRBV28,CASTGGGQVTQYF
TRBJ2-3,few,TRBV7-9,CASSLATLALSSTDTQYF
TRBJ1-1,NA,TRBV10-3,CAISEPGKDSEAFF
TRBJ2-3,NA,TRBV4-2,CASSRPVGGPDTQYF
TRBJ2-1,many,TRBV6-2/TRBV6-3,CASSSLRDRGLNEQFF
TRBJ1-5,few,TRBV28,CASIPQGGYQPQHF
TRBJ2-2,NA,TRBV10-3,CGTGGGTPYPAGELFF
TRBJ2-7,many,TRBV28,CASTGSSYEQYF
TRBJ2-5,many,TRBV5-4,CASSLPGKETQYF
TRBJ1-1,NA,TRBV11-2,CASRKQGESTEAFF
TRBJ2-1,NA,TRBV7-8,CASSPYTLGGREDLYNEQFF
TRBJ2-3,NA,TRBV11-3,CASSLDLVDTQYF
TRBJ1-1,NA,TRBV5-6,CANSLERRAVEAFF
TRBJ2-3,NA,TRBV11-2,CANSFSASTDTRYF
TRBJ2-3,NA,TRBV6-1,CVSRPRGDATDTQYF
TRBJ2-3,NA,TRBV12-3/TRBV12-4,CVSTLGLAGGTDTQYF
TRBJ2-7,many,TRBV10-2,CASRGDSYEQYF